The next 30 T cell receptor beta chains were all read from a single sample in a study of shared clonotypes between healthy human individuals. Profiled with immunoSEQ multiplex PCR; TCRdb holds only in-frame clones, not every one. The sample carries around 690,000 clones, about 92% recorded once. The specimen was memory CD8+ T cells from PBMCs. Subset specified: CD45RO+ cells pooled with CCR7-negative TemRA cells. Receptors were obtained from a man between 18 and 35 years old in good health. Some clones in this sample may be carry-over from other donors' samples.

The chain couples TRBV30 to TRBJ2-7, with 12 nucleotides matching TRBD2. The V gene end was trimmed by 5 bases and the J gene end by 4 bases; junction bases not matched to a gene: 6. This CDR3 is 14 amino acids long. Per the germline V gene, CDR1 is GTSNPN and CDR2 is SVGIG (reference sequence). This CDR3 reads CAWPTSGRGYEQYF. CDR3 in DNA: TGTGCCTGGCCGACTAGCGGGAGAGGGTACGAGCAGTACTTC.

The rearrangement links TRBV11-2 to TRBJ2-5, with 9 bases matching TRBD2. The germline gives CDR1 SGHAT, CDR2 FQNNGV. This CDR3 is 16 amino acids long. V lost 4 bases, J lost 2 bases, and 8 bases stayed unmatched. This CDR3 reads CASSSAGGDQQETQYF. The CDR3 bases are TGTGCCAGCAGCTCCGCGGGGGGGGACCAACAAGAGACCCAGTACTTC.

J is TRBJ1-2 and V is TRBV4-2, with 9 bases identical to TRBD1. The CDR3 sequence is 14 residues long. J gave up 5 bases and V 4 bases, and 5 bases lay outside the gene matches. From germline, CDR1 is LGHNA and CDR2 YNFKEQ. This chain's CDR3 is CASSPGTGKYGYTF. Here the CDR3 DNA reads TGTGCCAGCAGCCCCGGGACAGGGAAGTATGGCTACACCTTC.

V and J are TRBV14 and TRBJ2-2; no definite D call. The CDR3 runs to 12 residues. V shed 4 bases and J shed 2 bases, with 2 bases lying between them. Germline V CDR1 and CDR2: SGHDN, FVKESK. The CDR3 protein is CASSPNTGELFF. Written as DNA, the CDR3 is TGTGCCAGCAGCCCCAACACCGGGGAGCTGTTTTTT.

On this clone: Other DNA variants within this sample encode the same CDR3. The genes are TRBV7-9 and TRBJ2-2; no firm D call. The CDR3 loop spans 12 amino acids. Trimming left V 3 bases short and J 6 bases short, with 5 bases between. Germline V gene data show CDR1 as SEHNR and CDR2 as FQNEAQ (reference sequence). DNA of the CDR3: TGTGCCAGCAGCTTTGGGCCCGGGGAGCTGTTTTTT. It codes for CASSFGPGELFF.

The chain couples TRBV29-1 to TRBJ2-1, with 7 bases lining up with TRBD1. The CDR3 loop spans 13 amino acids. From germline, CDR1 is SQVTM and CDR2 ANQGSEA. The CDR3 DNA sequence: TGCAGTCATCGATCCAGGACAGGCAATGAGCAGTTCTTC. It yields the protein CSHRSRTGNEQFF.

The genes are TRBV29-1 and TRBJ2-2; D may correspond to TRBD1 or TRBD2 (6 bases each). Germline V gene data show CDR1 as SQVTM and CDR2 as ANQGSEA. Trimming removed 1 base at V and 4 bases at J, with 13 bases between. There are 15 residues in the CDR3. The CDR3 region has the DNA TGCAGCGTTGAAGTCCGGGGGCGCCGCACCGGGGAGCTGTTTTTT. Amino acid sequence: CSVEVRGRRTGELFF.

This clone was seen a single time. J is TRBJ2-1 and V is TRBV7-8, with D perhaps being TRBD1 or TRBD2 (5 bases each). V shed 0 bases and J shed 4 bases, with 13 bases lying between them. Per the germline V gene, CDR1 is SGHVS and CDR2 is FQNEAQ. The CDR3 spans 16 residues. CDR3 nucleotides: TGTGCCAGCAGCTTAGCGTTGGCAGAGGGGTACAATGAGCAGTTCTTC. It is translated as CASSLALAEGYNEQFF.

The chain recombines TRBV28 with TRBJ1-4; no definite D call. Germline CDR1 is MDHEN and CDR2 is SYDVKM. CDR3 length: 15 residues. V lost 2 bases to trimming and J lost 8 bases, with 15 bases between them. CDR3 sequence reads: CASSLGKWGGEKLFF. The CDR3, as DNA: TGTGCCAGCAGTTTAGGGAAATGGGGTGGAGAAAAACTGTTTTTT.

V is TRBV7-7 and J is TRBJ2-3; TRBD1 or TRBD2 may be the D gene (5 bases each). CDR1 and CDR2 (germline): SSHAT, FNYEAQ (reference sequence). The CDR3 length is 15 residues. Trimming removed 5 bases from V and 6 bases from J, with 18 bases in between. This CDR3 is CASSQKLEGKDTQYF. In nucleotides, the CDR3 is TGTGCCAGCAGCCAAAAACTTGAGGGGAAGGATACGCAGTATTTT.

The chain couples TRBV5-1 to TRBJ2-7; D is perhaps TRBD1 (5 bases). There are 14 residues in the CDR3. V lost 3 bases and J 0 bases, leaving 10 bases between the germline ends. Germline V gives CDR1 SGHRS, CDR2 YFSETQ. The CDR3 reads CASSSQENSYEQYF. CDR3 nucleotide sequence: TGCGCCAGCAGCTCACAGGAAAACTCCTACGAGCAGTACTTC.

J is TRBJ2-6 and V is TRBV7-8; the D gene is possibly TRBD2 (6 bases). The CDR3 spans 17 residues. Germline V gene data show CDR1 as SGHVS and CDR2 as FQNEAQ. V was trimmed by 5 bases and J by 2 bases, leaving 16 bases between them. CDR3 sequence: CASSNPPGETGANVLTF. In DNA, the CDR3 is TGTGCCAGCAGCAACCCCCCGGGGGAAACTGGGGCCAACGTCCTGACTTTC.

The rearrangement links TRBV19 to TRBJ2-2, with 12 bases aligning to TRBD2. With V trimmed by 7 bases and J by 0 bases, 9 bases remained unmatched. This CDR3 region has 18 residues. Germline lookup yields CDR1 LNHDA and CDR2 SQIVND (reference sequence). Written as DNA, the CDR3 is TGTGCCAGTATCGATCTGACTAGCGGGAGACCGAACACCGGGGAGCTGTTTTTT. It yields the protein CASIDLTSGRPNTGELFF.

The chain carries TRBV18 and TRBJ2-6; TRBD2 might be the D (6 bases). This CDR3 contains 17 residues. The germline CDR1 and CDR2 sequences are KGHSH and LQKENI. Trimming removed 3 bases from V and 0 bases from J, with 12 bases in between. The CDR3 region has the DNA TGTGCCAGCTCACCGGAGGGGACGCTCTCTGGGGCCAACGTCCTGACTTTC. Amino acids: CASSPEGTLSGANVLTF.

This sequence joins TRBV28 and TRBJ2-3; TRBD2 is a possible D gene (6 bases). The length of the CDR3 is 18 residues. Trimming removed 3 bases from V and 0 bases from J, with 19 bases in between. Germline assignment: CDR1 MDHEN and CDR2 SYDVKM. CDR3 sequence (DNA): TGTGCCAGCAGTTTGGGGCCCCCTGCGGGACCTAGCACAGATACGCAGTATTTT. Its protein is CASSLGPPAGPSTDTQYF.

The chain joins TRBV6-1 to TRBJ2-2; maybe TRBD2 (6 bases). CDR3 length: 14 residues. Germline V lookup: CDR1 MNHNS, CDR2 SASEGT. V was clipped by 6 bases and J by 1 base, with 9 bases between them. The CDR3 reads CASSGGENTGELFF. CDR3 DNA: TGTGCCAGCAGCGGCGGGGAGAACACCGGGGAGCTGTTTTTT.

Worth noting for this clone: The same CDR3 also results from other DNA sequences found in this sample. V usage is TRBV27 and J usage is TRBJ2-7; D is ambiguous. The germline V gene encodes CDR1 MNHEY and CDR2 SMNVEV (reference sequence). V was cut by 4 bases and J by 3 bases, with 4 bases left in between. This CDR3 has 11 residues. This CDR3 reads CASSSRYEQYF. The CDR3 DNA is TGTGCCAGCAGTTCTCGCTACGAGCAGTACTTC.

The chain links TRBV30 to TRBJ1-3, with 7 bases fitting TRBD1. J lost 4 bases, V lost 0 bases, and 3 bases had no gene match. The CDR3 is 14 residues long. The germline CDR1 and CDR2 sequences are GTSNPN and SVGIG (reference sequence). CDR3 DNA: TGTGCCTGGAGTGTAAGGGGGCTCGGAAACACCATATATTTT. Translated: CAWSVRGLGNTIYF.

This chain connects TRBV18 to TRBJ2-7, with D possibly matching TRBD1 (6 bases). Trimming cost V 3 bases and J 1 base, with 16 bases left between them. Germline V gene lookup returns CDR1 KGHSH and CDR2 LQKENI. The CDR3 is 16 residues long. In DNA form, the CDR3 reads TGTGCCAGCTCACCCCCGACAGGAGACTTTTCCTACGAGCAGTACTTC. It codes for CASSPPTGDFSYEQYF.

For the CDR3, the DNA is TGTGCCATCAGTGACCTAGCGGGAGGGCCGACCGGGGAGCTGTTTTTT. Translated: CAISDLAGGPTGELFF. The chain couples TRBV10-3 to TRBJ2-2; 12 nucleotides match TRBD2. The V gene's germline CDR1 is ENHRY and CDR2 SYGVKD. The trim removed 3 bases at V and 5 bases at J, leaving 4 bases unmatched. This CDR3 has 16 residues.

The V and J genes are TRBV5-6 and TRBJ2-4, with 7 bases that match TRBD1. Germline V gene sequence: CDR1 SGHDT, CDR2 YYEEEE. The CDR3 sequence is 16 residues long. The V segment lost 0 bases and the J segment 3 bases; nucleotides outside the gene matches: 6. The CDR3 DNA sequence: TGTGCCAGCAGCTTGGCCTTGGGACAGCACAAAAACATTCAGTACTTC. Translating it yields CASSLALGQHKNIQYF.

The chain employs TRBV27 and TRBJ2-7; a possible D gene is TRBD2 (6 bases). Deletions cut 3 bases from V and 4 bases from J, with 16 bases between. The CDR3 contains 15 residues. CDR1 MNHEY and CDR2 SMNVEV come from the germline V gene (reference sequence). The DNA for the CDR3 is TGTGCCAGCAGTTTGCGTGGTGGGGGGTTGTACGAGCAGTACTTC. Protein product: CASSLRGGGLYEQYF.

CDR3 nucleotides: TGTGCCGCCCCGGGGGGAAGTAACGAGCAGTACTTC. Amino acids: CAAPGGSNEQYF. V and J are TRBV30 and TRBJ2-5; 7 bases map to TRBD2. The DNA matches TRBJ2-7 better at its end, which makes the J call doubtful. Germline lookup yields CDR1 GTSNPN and CDR2 SVGIG (reference sequence). This CDR3 is 12 amino acids long.

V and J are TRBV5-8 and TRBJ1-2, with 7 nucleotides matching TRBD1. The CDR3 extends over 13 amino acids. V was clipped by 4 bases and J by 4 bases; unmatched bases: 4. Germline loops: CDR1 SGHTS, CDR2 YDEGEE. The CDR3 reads CASSLGQRYGYTF. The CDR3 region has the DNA TGTGCCAGCAGCCTGGGACAGCGCTATGGCTACACCTTC.

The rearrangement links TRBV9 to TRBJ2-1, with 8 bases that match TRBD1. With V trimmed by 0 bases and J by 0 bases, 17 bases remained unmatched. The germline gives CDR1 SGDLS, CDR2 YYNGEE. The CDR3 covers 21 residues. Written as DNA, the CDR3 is TGTGCCAGCAGCGTAGCGGTGGACAGGGTCAATTCGTTAAGCTCCTACAATGAGCAGTTCTTC. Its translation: CASSVAVDRVNSLSSYNEQFF.

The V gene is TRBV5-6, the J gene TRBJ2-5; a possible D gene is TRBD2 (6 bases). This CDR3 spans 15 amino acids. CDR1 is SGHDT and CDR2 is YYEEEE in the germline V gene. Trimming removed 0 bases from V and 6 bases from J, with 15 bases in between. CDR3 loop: CASSLGPGAPKTQYF. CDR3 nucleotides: TGTGCCAGCAGCTTGGGGCCGGGAGCGCCGAAGACCCAGTACTTC.

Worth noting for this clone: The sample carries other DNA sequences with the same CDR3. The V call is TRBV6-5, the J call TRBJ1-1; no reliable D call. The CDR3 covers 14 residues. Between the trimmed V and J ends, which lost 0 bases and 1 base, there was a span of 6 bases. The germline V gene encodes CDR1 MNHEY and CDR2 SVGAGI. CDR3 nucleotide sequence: TGTGCCAGCAGTTACTCGGAGGGGAACACTGAAGCTTTCTTT. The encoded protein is CASSYSEGNTEAFF.

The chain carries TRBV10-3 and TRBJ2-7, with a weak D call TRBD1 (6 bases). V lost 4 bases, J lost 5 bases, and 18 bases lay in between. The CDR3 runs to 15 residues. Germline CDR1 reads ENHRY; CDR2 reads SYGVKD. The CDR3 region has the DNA TGTGCCATCAGTGGGCCGGCAGGGGCGTCAAACGAGCAGTACTTC. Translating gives CAISGPAGASNEQYF.

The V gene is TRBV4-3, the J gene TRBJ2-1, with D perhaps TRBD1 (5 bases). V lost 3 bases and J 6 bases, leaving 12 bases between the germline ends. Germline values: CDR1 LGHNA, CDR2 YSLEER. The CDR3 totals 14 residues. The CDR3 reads CASSHGRGPNEQFF. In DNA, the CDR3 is TGCGCCAGCAGCCATGGAAGGGGCCCCAATGAGCAGTTCTTC.

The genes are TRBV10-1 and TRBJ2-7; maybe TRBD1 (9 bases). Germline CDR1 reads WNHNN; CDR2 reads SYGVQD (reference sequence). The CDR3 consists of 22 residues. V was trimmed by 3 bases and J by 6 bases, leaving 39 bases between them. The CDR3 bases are TGCGCCAGCAGTGAAATTGTGAGATTGAGGGACAGGGTTATAGCGGGATCTGGCGAGCAGTACTTC. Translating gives CASSEIVRLRDRVIAGSGEQYF.